The rows below give T cell receptor beta chains drawn from one sample of a study of metastatic and nonmetastatic thyroid tumors. TCRdb re-called the PCR reads through MiXCR. Among some 55,000 clones listed, roughly 29% were seen once. Material: blood. The receptors were sampled from a female donor with papillary thyroid cancer or a benign thyroid nodule (not recorded which). Some clones in this sample may be carry-over from other donors' samples. The CDR3 runs from the conserved cysteine through the conserved F or W. A D gene is named only where the DNA matches it firmly. Clone size is not always given. Where it is, it says once, few, many or a class for expanded clones.

abundance	v_gene	len	j_gene	d_gene	CDR3aa	CDR3nt
NA	TRBV4-2	15	TRBJ2-7	NA	CASSQDRLGSYEQYF	TGTGCCAGCAGCCAAGATCGGTTGGGTTCCTACGAGCAGTACTTC
few	TRBV12-3/TRBV12-4	15	TRBJ2-2	NA	CASSFQTIGTGELFF	TGTGCCAGCAGTTTCCAGACTATCGGGACCGGGGAGCTGTTTTTT
many	TRBV19	16	TRBJ2-3	TRBD2	CASNNGTSGRTDTQYF	TGTGCCAGTAACAACGGGACTAGCGGGAGGACAGATACGCAGTATTTT
NA	TRBV11-3	15	TRBJ2-7	NA	CASSLVLASSYDQYF	TGTGCCAGCAGCTTAGTTCTAGCGAGCTCCTACGATCAGTACTTC
NA	TRBV20-1	13	TRBJ1-2	NA	CSAEPGQLYGYTF	TGCAGTGCTGAACCGGGACAACTCTATGGCTACACCTTC
NA	TRBV20-1	15	TRBJ1-5	NA	CSARDYFAVGQPQHF	TGCAGTGCTAGAGATTATTTTGCCGTGGGTCAGCCCCAGCATTTT
NA	TRBV2	13	TRBJ2-7	NA	CASSPGGTYEQYF	TGTGCCAGCAGTCCGGGCGGTACCTACGAGCAGTACTTC
NA	TRBV5-1	14	TRBJ2-1	NA	CASSFEGSNNEQFF	TGCGCCAGCAGCTTCGAAGGGAGTAACAATGAGCAGTTCTTC
NA	TRBV7-8	15	TRBJ2-1	NA	CASSPGPRAYNEQFF	TGTGCCAGCAGCCCCGGGCCGCGGGCCTACAATGAGCAGTTCTTC
NA	TRBV28	14	TRBJ1-6	TRBD1	CASTGTGVHSPLHF	TGTGCCAGCACCGGGACAGGGGTACATTCACCCCTCCACTTT